One sample yielded the 27 T cell receptor beta chains listed below, sequenced in a study of CD8 T cells in ankylosing spondylitis. MiXCR, applied by TCRdb to the 5' RACE reads, yields one record per CDR3 protein. There are under 400,000 distinct CDR3 sequences in the sample; around 10% occur only once, and roughly 9.1% lies in the top ten. The sequenced sample consisted of blood, either unsorted or a sorted T cell fraction (not recorded which). Receptors were obtained from a female donor with ankylosing spondylitis or in good health (not recorded which).

In this sample, this clonotype turned up many times. This chain connects TRBV10-1 to TRBJ2-2, with unresolved D. Germline CDR1 WNHNN, CDR2 SYGVQD (reference sequence). The germline V and J ends were trimmed by 0 bases and 5 bases, with 7 bases remaining between them. The CDR3 length is 14 residues. The CDR3 spells CASSESGLTGELFF. DNA for the CDR3: TGCGCCAGCAGTGAGTCGGGTCTGACCGGGGAGCTGTTTTTT.

This clonotype was picked up a small number of times. The chain uses TRBV5-1 and TRBJ2-5; possibly TRBD1 for D (7 bases). With 4 bases removed from V and 4 bases from J, the gap between germline ends came to 20 bases. Per the germline V gene, CDR1 is SGHRS and CDR2 is YFSETQ. The CDR3 runs to 16 residues. CDR3 sequence (DNA): TGCGCCAGCAGCGACCTAAGACAGGGAGGAGGAGAGACCCAGTACTTC. It translates to CASSDLRQGGGETQYF.

This clonotype was picked up many times. The chain employs TRBV20-1 and TRBJ2-5; no reliable D call. CDR1 is DFQATT, CDR2 SNEGSKA, per germline (reference sequence). Between the trimmed V and J ends, which lost 6 bases and 2 bases, there was a span of 16 bases. The length of the CDR3 is 14 residues. The CDR3, as DNA: TGCAGTGCAACAGCTGCTGGTCCTCAAGAGACCCAGTACTTC. Protein product: CSATAAGPQETQYF.

The chain carries TRBV6-2 or TRBV6-3 and TRBJ2-1; 10 bases align to TRBD2. The CDR3 has 16 amino acids. After removal of 2 bases from V and 5 bases from J, the junction contained 6 bases not matched to a gene. Germline V gene data show CDR1 as MNHEY and CDR2 as SVGEGT. The CDR3 region has the DNA TGTGCCAGCAGTTACAGTGAAGCGGGAGGGCACAATGAGCAGTTCTTC. Translated: CASSYSEAGGHNEQFF.

This clonotype occurred a few times. The V gene is TRBV12-3 or TRBV12-4, the J gene TRBJ2-7; 8 nucleotides line up with TRBD1. V trimming: 7 bases; J trimming: 6 bases; junction bases outside the gene matches: 11. CDR3 length equals 14 residues. The DNA of the CDR3 is TGTGCCAGCACCACCGGACAGGGTGCAGCCGAGCAGTACTTC. Translated: CASTTGQGAAEQYF.

This clonotype was seen a few times. The genes are TRBV5-1 and TRBJ2-5; D might be TRBD2 (5 bases). The length of the CDR3 is 15 residues. Germline loops: CDR1 SGHRS, CDR2 YFSETQ. V was cut by 0 bases and J by 4 bases, with 13 bases left in between. This CDR3 is CASSLASPPGETQYF. CDR3 bases: TGCGCCAGCAGCTTGGCTAGCCCACCCGGAGAGACCCAGTACTTC.

Worth noting for this clonotype: Relative to the germline gene, one junction end is altered; a read error may explain this. The chain has TRBV5-1 and TRBJ1-1; D is uncertain. This CDR3 comprises 15 residues. Germline V gives CDR1 SGHRS, CDR2 YFSETQ. CDR3 nucleotide sequence: TGTGTCAGCGTACCGGGTTCGGGCTTAGGCACTGAAGCTTTCTTT. It yields the protein CVSVPGSGLGTEAFF.

This chain links TRBV5-1 with TRBJ1-4; D call uncertain. V shed 2 bases and J shed 4 bases, with 12 bases lying between them. The CDR3 loop spans 15 amino acids. CDR1 and CDR2 from the germline V gene are SGHRS and YFSETQ. The CDR3 DNA reads TGCGCCAGCAGCTTATACAGTCTAAATAATGAAAAACTGTTTTTT. Its protein product is CASSLYSLNNEKLFF.

This clonotype was recorded at least ten times. The genes are TRBV5-1 and TRBJ2-1, with 9 bases aligning to TRBD1. Germline V gene lookup returns CDR1 SGHRS and CDR2 YFSETQ. This CDR3 is built from 14 residues. V dropped 4 bases and J dropped 6; count of bases not matched to a gene: 5. The CDR3 DNA sequence: TGCGCCAGCAGCCTGACGGGACAGGGCAATGAGCAGTTCTTC. Its translation is CASSLTGQGNEQFF.

CDR3 loop: CASSRTGVGGYTF. Written as DNA, the CDR3 is TGTGCCAGCAGCAGGACAGGGGTCGGCGGCTACACCTTC. The chain is built from TRBV7-9 and TRBJ1-2, with 9 bases that match TRBD1. V trimming: 5 bases; J trimming: 8 bases; junction bases outside the gene matches: 6. The CDR3 is 13 residues long. Germline assignment: CDR1 SEHNR and CDR2 FQNEAQ (reference sequence).

This clonotype was picked up a small number of times. The CDR3 sequence: CASSSNSGLEQYF. The CDR3 region has the DNA TGTGCCAGCAGCTCCAATAGCGGCTTGGAGCAGTACTTC. The chain recombines TRBV7-9 with TRBJ2-7, with D perhaps matching TRBD2 (6 bases). V was clipped by 4 bases and J by 7 bases, with 14 bases between them. The germline V gene has CDR1 SEHNR and CDR2 FQNEAQ (reference sequence). The length of the CDR3 is 13 residues.

This chain uses TRBV3-1 with TRBJ1-1, with D possibly being TRBD1 (5 bases). Germline assignment: CDR1 LGHDT and CDR2 YNNKEL (reference sequence). This CDR3 comprises 16 residues. The V end lost 4 bases, the J end lost 0 bases, and 15 bases lay between the germline ends. Here the CDR3 reads CASSPSGGLMNTEAFF. CDR3 DNA: TGTGCCAGCAGCCCATCCGGGGGTCTCATGAACACTGAAGCTTTCTTT.

This clonotype was seen at least ten times. The chain couples TRBV7-8 to TRBJ2-5; D tentatively fits TRBD1 or TRBD2 (5 bases each). The ends were cut back, 1 base at V and 4 bases at J, with 10 bases in the middle. Germline lookup yields CDR1 SGHVS and CDR2 FQNEAQ. This CDR3 is built from 14 residues. The CDR3 nucleotides are TGTGCCAGCAGCTTAGTCTGGGGGTTAGAGACCCAGTACTTC. It is translated as CASSLVWGLETQYF.

There are a few counts of this clonotype. The chain is built from TRBV2 and TRBJ1-4; D may be TRBD1 (6 bases). V lost 7 bases and J 8 bases, leaving 17 bases between the germline ends. Germline values: CDR1 SNHLY, CDR2 FYNNEI. There are 14 residues in the CDR3. CDR3 nucleotide sequence: TGTGCCAGCACCAAGGGGGGGAACGGGGAAAAACTGTTTTTT. The encoded protein is CASTKGGNGEKLFF.

This clonotype was counted a single time. A much larger clone differs from this one at a single base, so this may be a read error. The chain is built from TRBV12-3 or TRBV12-4 and TRBJ2-5; D is ambiguous. Trimming removed 4 bases from V and 0 bases from J, with 9 bases in between. The CDR3 extends over 14 amino acids. CDR3: CASSWCRNQETQYF. The CDR3 DNA reads TGTGCCAGCAGTTGGTGCAGGAACCAAGAGACCCAGTACTTC.

This clonotype was recorded at least ten times. The chain has TRBV28 and TRBJ2-4; D is perhaps TRBD1 (6 bases). The V gene's germline CDR1 is MDHEN and CDR2 SYDVKM. This CDR3 is built from 15 residues. The V and J ends lost 4 bases and 2 bases respectively, with 12 bases between them. This chain's CDR3 is CASSSQGFPKNIQYF. The CDR3 region has the DNA TGTGCCAGCAGTTCACAGGGTTTTCCCAAAAACATTCAGTACTTC.

This chain joins TRBV5-1 and TRBJ2-7; a weak D match, TRBD1 (6 bases). The CDR3 covers 12 residues. Per the germline V gene, CDR1 is SGHRS and CDR2 is YFSETQ. Trimming shortened V by 4 bases and J by 6 bases, and 11 bases separated the two germline ends. The CDR3 DNA follows: TGCGCCAGCAGCCCGGACAGCGGCGAGCAGTACTTC. Protein: CASSPDSGEQYF.

This clonotype was observed many times. This chain uses TRBV28 with TRBJ1-5; 8 positions match TRBD1. V lost 6 bases, J lost 0 bases, and 1 base stayed unmatched. CDR3 length: 14 residues. CDR1 MDHEN and CDR2 SYDVKM come from the germline V gene. The CDR3 DNA reads as TGTGCCAGCAGCACAGGGGGTAGCAATCAGCCCCAGCATTTT. Its protein product is CASSTGGSNQPQHF. The complete variable domain, with remaining parts taken from reference TRBV28 and TRBJ1-5, reads DVKVTQSSRYLVKRTGEKVFLECVQDMDHENMFWYRQDPGLGLRLIYFSYDVKMKEKGDIPEGYSVSREKKERFSLILESASTNQTSMYLCASSTGGSNQPQHFGDGTRLSIL.

This clonotype was observed many times. The chain joins TRBV7-2 to TRBJ2-2; D not resolved. V was pared by 1 base and J by 4 bases, with 10 bases between. Germline CDR1 SGHTA, CDR2 FQGNSA. The CDR3 is 15 residues long. CDR3 loop: CASSLVVVSTGELFF. The CDR3 bases are TGTGCCAGCAGCTTAGTTGTCGTCTCCACCGGGGAGCTGTTTTTT.

This clonotype was counted many times. V is TRBV5-1 and J is TRBJ2-1, with 12 bases fitting TRBD2. Trimming took 1 base from V and 7 from J; bases not matched to a gene: 12. Germline values: CDR1 SGHRS, CDR2 YFSETQ. CDR3 length: 18 amino acids. The CDR3: CASSLSGLAGGLWNEQFF. The CDR3 nucleotides are TGCGCCAGCAGCTTGAGTGGGCTAGCGGGGGGGCTGTGGAATGAGCAGTTCTTC.

This clonotype has ten or more counts. The rearrangement uses TRBV9 and TRBJ2-5, with TRBD2 as a possible D gene (5 bases). The length of the CDR3 is 14 residues. V lost 0 bases to trimming and J lost 2 bases, with 8 bases between them. Germline V lookup: CDR1 SGDLS, CDR2 YYNGEE. The CDR3 DNA follows: TGTGCCAGCAGCGTAGGAGGGCAGCAAGAGACCCAGTACTTC. Residues: CASSVGGQQETQYF.

This clonotype showed up many times. This chain links TRBV11-2 with TRBJ1-1, with D maybe TRBD1 (5 bases). The CDR3 extends over 13 amino acids. Germline values: CDR1 SGHAT, CDR2 FQNNGV. Trimming took off 1 base at V and 7 bases at J, with 10 bases between the two ends. CDR3 loop: CASSLVGQGEAFF. CDR3 sequence (DNA): TGTGCCAGCAGCTTAGTCGGCCAGGGTGAAGCTTTCTTT.

This clonotype showed up many times. V usage is TRBV20-1 and J usage is TRBJ1-5, with D possibly being TRBD1 (6 bases). Trimming took off 6 bases at V and 5 bases at J, with 14 bases between the two ends. This CDR3 is 13 amino acids long. Germline CDR1 is DFQATT and CDR2 is SNEGSKA (reference sequence). CDR3 sequence reads: CSAQGPSDQPQHF. The CDR3 DNA reads TGCAGTGCACAGGGCCCCAGTGATCAGCCCCAGCATTTT.

The chain carries TRBV12-3 or TRBV12-4 and TRBJ2-3; D not resolved. The CDR3 sequence is 14 residues long. V lost 3 bases and J lost 3, with 10 bases in between. The CDR3 DNA reads TGTGCCAGCAGTTTCGAGTTTAGGACAGATACGCAGTATTTT. Translating it yields CASSFEFRTDTQYF.

This clonotype was counted ten times or more. The gene calls are TRBV5-1 and TRBJ2-3; D possibly uses TRBD1 or TRBD2 (5 bases each). In germline, CDR1 is SGHRS, CDR2 YFSETQ. V lost 0 bases, J lost 2 bases, and 7 bases lay in between. The length of the CDR3 is 14 residues. The chain's CDR3 is CASSLGGDTDTQYF. The DNA for the CDR3 is TGCGCCAGCAGCTTGGGAGGGGACACAGATACGCAGTATTTT.

This clonotype was seen at least ten times. This chain connects TRBV5-1 to TRBJ2-1, with TRBD1 matching over 9 bases. CDR3 size: 14 residues. J gave up 9 bases and V 4 bases, and 8 bases lay outside the gene matches. The V gene's germline CDR1 is SGHRS and CDR2 YFSETQ. CDR3 sequence (DNA): TGCGCCAGCAGCCTCCGGACAGGGGACGGTGAGCAGTTCTTC. The encoded protein is CASSLRTGDGEQFF.

The chain joins TRBV3-1 to TRBJ1-2, with 8 positions matching TRBD1. Trimming removed 4 bases from V and 4 bases from J; junction bases left unmatched: 8. This CDR3 contains 15 residues. Looked up from germline, CDR1 is LGHDT and CDR2 is YNNKEL (reference sequence). The CDR3 spells CASSPQTGVGYGYTF. CDR3 sequence (DNA): TGTGCCAGCAGCCCCCAGACAGGGGTGGGCTATGGCTACACCTTC.